This TCR beta chain was sequenced in a study of prognosis after radiotherapy for stage I lung cancer. CDR1 is LGHDT, CDR2 YNNKEL, per germline (reference sequence). V was pared by 4 bases and J by 8 bases, with 5 bases between. There are 11 residues in the CDR3. Two-round multiplex PCR on genomic DNA was the method by which TCR beta CDR3 was amplified. Primers targeting each individual TRBV and TRBJ gene were applied in first-round PCR. A single record per CDR3 protein comes from TCRdb applying MiXCR to the multiplex PCR reads. Of around 25,000 distinct CDR3 sequences in the sample, under 40% were seen once.

Sequencing used PBMCs, obtained before or after stereotactic body radiation therapy (not recorded which). The chain employs TRBV3-1 and TRBJ1-4, with D unclear. This receptor was identified in a donor at least 50 years old with non-small cell lung cancer. The CDR3 DNA reads as TGTGCCAGCAGCCTAGGGGAAAAACTGTTTTTT. It yields the protein CASSLGEKLFF.